A selection of T cell receptor beta chains follows, all from one sample in a study of cytotoxic CD8 clonotypes in ibrutinib-treated CLL. The repertoire was sequenced with immunoSEQ multiplex PCR; TCRdb's copy has only in-frame clones and lacks some. The sample records 120,000 to 150,000 clones, 85% to 95% being singletons. The sample here was PBMCs, taken after 12 months of ibrutinib treatment. The receptor set was obtained from a human donor with chronic lymphocytic leukemia. CDR3s include the opening cysteine and the closing phenylalanine or tryptophan. D genes are given only for firm matches. Not every row has a clone size; where given, it reads once, few, many or a size class.

j_call | clone_size | v_call | cdr3_length | d_call | cdr3_aa | cdr3_nt
TRBJ2-5 | . | TRBV11-1 | 17 | . | CASSLDSWGSGRGTQYF | TGTGCCAGCAGCTTAGACTCTTGGGGCTCAGGCCGTGGGACCCAGTACTTC
TRBJ1-3 | . | TRBV5-1 | 15 | . | CASSPGRSYGNTIYF | TGCGCCAGCAGCCCGGGACGGAGCTATGGAAACACCATATATTTT
TRBJ1-2 | . | TRBV28 | 14 | . | CASSASGTFHGYTF | TGTGCCAGCAGTGCCTCCGGGACCTTTCATGGCTACACCTTC
TRBJ2-2 | . | TRBV9 | 16 | TRBD1 | CASSFNRGLNTGELFF | TGTGCCAGCAGCTTTAACAGGGGGCTAAACACCGGGGAGCTGTTTTTT
TRBJ2-3 | once | TRBV4-2 | 17 | . | CASSQDQSRSGTDTQYF | TGTGCCAGCAGCCAAGATCAGTCCAGATCTGGCACAGATACGCAGTATTTT
TRBJ2-5 | . | TRBV28 | 16 | TRBD1 | CASSLSGQGERETQYF | TGTGCCAGCAGTTTATCCGGACAGGGTGAGAGGGAGACCCAGTACTTC
TRBJ2-7 | . | TRBV28 | 14 | TRBD2 | CASSPGLAHDEQYF | TGTGCCAGCAGCCCGGGACTAGCTCACGACGAGCAGTACTTC
TRBJ2-7 | . | TRBV27 | 13 | . | CASSWDTGYEQYF | TGTGCCAGCAGTTGGGACACAGGCTACGAGCAGTACTTC
TRBJ2-7 | . | TRBV10-3 | 15 | TRBD1 | CAINEPGQGTYEQYF | TGTGCCATCAATGAACCGGGACAGGGGACCTACGAGCAGTACTTC
TRBJ1-2 | . | TRBV7-9 | 14 | TRBD1 | CASSHGQGGYGYTF | TGTGCCAGCAGCCACGGACAGGGAGGCTATGGCTACACCTTC
TRBJ1-2 | . | TRBV25-1 | 13 | . | CASSEFADYGYTF | TGTGCCAGCAGTGAATTTGCCGATTATGGCTACACCTTC
TRBJ1-2 | many | TRBV6-6 | 11 | . | CASFGTSGYTF | TGTGCCAGTTTCGGGACTTCTGGCTACACCTTC
TRBJ2-3 | . | TRBV5-1 | 12 | . | CASSPRADTQYF | TGCGCCAGCAGCCCAAGGGCAGATACGCAGTATTTT
TRBJ2-1 | . | TRBV23-1 | 16 | TRBD2 | CASSPSVAGVYNEQFF | TGCGCCAGCAGTCCATCGGTAGCGGGTGTATATAATGAGCAGTTCTTC
TRBJ2-7 | . | TRBV27 | 13 | . | CASSLRFPYEQYF | TGTGCCAGCAGTTTAAGGTTTCCCTACGAGCAGTACTTC
TRBJ2-3 | . | TRBV28 | 15 | TRBD2 | CASSPTSGSTDTQYF | TGTGCCAGCAGTCCGACTAGCGGGAGCACAGATACGCAGTATTTT
TRBJ1-4 | once | TRBV7-9 | 14 | . | CASSPIAENEKLFF | TGTGCCAGCAGCCCTATTGCCGAGAATGAAAAACTGTTTTTT
TRBJ2-5 | . | TRBV7-9 | 18 | TRBD2 | CASSPLRGSGSIQETQYF | TGTGCCAGCAGCCCACTACGGGGGAGCGGGAGTATCCAAGAGACCCAGTACTTC
TRBJ2-5 | . | TRBV9 | 14 | . | CASSVGPLVETQYF | TGTGCCAGCAGCGTAGGGCCCTTGGTGGAGACCCAGTACTTC
TRBJ2-7 | . | TRBV5-1 | 13 | . | CASSLGQEYEQYF | TGCGCCAGCAGCTTGGGTCAAGAATACGAGCAGTACTTC
TRBJ2-5 | . | TRBV15 | 12 | . | CATSSHQETQYF | TGTGCCACCAGCAGCCATCAAGAGACCCAGTACTTC
TRBJ1-1 | once | TRBV27 | 15 | . | CASIPAGGENTEAFF | TGTGCCAGCATACCAGCCGGAGGGGAGAACACTGAAGCTTTCTTT
TRBJ1-2 | many | TRBV5-8 | 18 | TRBD1 | CASDKFRDRGAANYGYTF | TGTGCCAGCGATAAATTCCGGGACAGGGGGGCTGCGAACTATGGCTACACCTTC
TRBJ2-3 | . | TRBV9 | 15 | TRBD2 | CASSVNLAGGSPQYF | TGTGCCAGCAGCGTCAATCTAGCGGGAGGGTCCCCGCAGTATTTT
TRBJ2-3 | . | TRBV5-1 | 15 | . | CASTVVMGATDTQYF | TGCGCCAGCACTGTGGTGATGGGAGCAACAGATACGCAGTATTTT
TRBJ2-7 | . | TRBV7-3 | 15 | . | CASSLDAGISYEQYF | TGTGCCAGCAGCTTAGACGCCGGAATCTCCTACGAGCAGTACTTC
TRBJ2-3 | . | TRBV27 | 15 | TRBD1 | CASSYRDRPTDTQYF | TGTGCCAGCAGTTACCGGGACAGACCTACAGATACGCAGTATTTT
TRBJ1-1 | . | TRBV6-5 | 15 | TRBD1 | CASSYEGALMTEAFF | TGTGCCAGCAGTTACGAGGGGGCGCTAATGACTGAAGCTTTCTTT
TRBJ1-5 | few | TRBV18 | 16 | . | CASSPNTGSGGQPQHF | TGTGCCAGCTCACCGAACACAGGGAGCGGGGGTCAGCCCCAGCATTTT
TRBJ2-7 | . | TRBV7-3 | 14 | TRBD1 | CASSPTGTGDEQYF | TGTGCCAGCAGCCCGACCGGGACAGGGGACGAGCAGTACTTC
TRBJ1-1 | once | TRBV28 | 12 | . | CASRILMGRAFF | TGTGCCAGCAGAATTCTGATGGGACGGGCTTTCTTT
TRBJ1-2 | few | TRBV14 | 13 | . | CASRRQENYGYTF | TGTGCCAGCAGACGACAGGAGAACTATGGCTACACCTTC